This TCR beta chain was identified in a study of blood T cell repertoires in COVID-19. As for the study in general: COVID-19 samples, acute and convalescent, were from the United States, Italy and Spain. Sources were T cells, B-cell-depleted T cells, or PBMCs; the material itself was cDNA or gDNA.

The table came from immunoSEQ multiplex PCR; TCRdb's copy has only in-frame clones and leaves some out. The table lists some 300,000 clones, about 90% of them singletons. CDR3 length equals 14 residues. CDR1 and CDR2 (germline): LGHDT, YNNKEL (reference sequence). V was trimmed by 3 bases and J by 7 bases, leaving 16 bases between them. The chain employs TRBV3-1 (or the pseudogene TRBV3-2) and TRBJ2-7, with D possibly TRBD1 on 6 matching bases. This clonotype was sampled from a young man with active or convalescent COVID-19. The material sequenced was peripheral blood. The CDR3 loop is CASSHLQGPGEQYF. As DNA, the CDR3 is TGTGCCAGCAGCCATTTACAGGGCCCCGGGGAGCAGTACTTC.